This is a list of T cell receptor beta chains from one sample in a study of cytomegalovirus exposure and HLA in healthy donors. Sequenced by immunoSEQ multiplex PCR; TCRdb stores in-frame clones only, minus some. Among 150,000 or so clones, about 80% were seen once, and the ten largest hold around 13%. Sequencing was performed on PBMCs. These receptors originate from a young man in good health and CMV-seropositive. The CDR3 runs from the conserved cysteine through the conserved F or W. Fields, in order: V gene, clone size, D gene, J gene, CDR3 DNA, CDR3 protein. The D gene is left open where the match is weak. Clone size is shown for a subset of rows, as once, few, many or a class of expanded clone.

TRBV28	.	TRBD1	TRBJ1-2	TGTGCCAGCAGACAGGGGGCAGAGGGCTACACCTTC	CASRQGAEGYTF
TRBV7-9	.	TRBD1	TRBJ1-2	TGTGCCAGCAGCTTCGTCGAGGGGGCGGGTGGCTACACCTTC	CASSFVEGAGGYTF
TRBV10-3	.	.	TRBJ1-1	TGTGCCATCTCCCCTGGGGCAGCCTCCCGAGGCACTGAAGCTTTCTTT	CAISPGAASRGTEAFF
TRBV7-2	.	TRBD2	TRBJ2-5	TGTGCCAGCAGCTTAGGTCGGCCTAGCGGTGACCAGTACTTC	CASSLGRPSGDQYF
TRBV10-1	once	.	TRBJ2-7	TGCGCCAGCAGCCACGACAGAGACAGCTACGAGCAGTACTTC	CASSHDRDSYEQYF
TRBV6-6	.	.	TRBJ2-7	TGTGCCAGCAGACGCACCGGGACATCAATCTACGAGCAGTACTTC	CASRRTGTSIYEQYF
TRBV11-2	once	.	TRBJ1-1	TGTGCCAGCAGCTTAACAGCGGGGAACACTGAAGCTTTCTTT	CASSLTAGNTEAFF
TRBV7-2	.	TRBD2	TRBJ2-1	TGTGCCAGCAGTCTAGGGGCGGGGGGGTACAATGAGCAGTTCTTC	CASSLGAGGYNEQFF
TRBV6-5	.	.	TRBJ1-2	TGTGCCAGCAGTTACTCGAGCGGCACCTCTAACTATGGCTACACCTTC	CASSYSSGTSNYGYTF
TRBV9	.	TRBD1	TRBJ2-1	TGTGCCAGCAGCGTAGTAGGGACAGGCGGAAATGAGCAGTTCTTC	CASSVVGTGGNEQFF
TRBV5-1	.	.	TRBJ2-7	TGCGCCAGCAGCTTCGGGAAGGATGACTACGAGCAGTACTTC	CASSFGKDDYEQYF
TRBV13	few	.	TRBJ2-7	TGTGCCAGCAGCTCTTCCTACCAAGGGGACTACGAGCAGTACTTC	CASSSSYQGDYEQYF
TRBV15	.	.	TRBJ2-7	TGTGCCACCAGCCGACAGGTTTCCTCCTACGAGCAGTACTTC	CATSRQVSSYEQYF
TRBV27	.	.	TRBJ2-1	TGTGCCAGCAGTTTGGGCAAGGAGGGATTCAATGAGCAGTTCTTC	CASSLGKEGFNEQFF
TRBV4-2	.	TRBD2	TRBJ2-3	TGTGCCAGCAGCCAAGAGCTGAAGGCTAGCGGGAGTTATGAGGCTGATACGCAGTATTTT	CASSQELKASGSYEADTQYF
TRBV7-2	.	.	TRBJ2-2	TGTGCCAGCAGCTTAAGTCGCGCTTCGAACACCGGGGAGCTGTTTTTT	CASSLSRASNTGELFF
TRBV5-6	.	.	TRBJ2-7	TGTGCCAGCAGCTTTGTTGGTAGTTCCTACGAGCAGTACTTC	CASSFVGSSYEQYF
TRBV5-1	.	.	TRBJ1-2	TGCGCCAGCAGCCCGGCGGGACTCTATGGCTACACCTTC	CASSPAGLYGYTF
TRBV7-9	once	.	TRBJ2-5	TGTGCCAGCAGCTTAGTAGCCAACCAAGAGACCCAGTACTTC	CASSLVANQETQYF
TRBV7-2	.	TRBD1	TRBJ2-7	TGTGCCAGCAGCTCATTACCGGGACAGCGCTACGAGCAGTACTTC	CASSSLPGQRYEQYF
TRBV7-9	.	TRBD1	TRBJ2-7	TGTGCCAGCAGCAGGACAGGAACCTACGAGCAGTACTTT	CASSRTGTYEQYF
TRBV11-2	.	TRBD1	TRBJ2-1	TGTGCCAGCAGCTTGGGAGGACAGGGTTATGAGCAGTTCTTC	CASSLGGQGYEQFF
TRBV29-1	.	.	TRBJ2-3	TGCAGCGTTGAAGATGAGGCCCTGGCAGGGGGGTGGGATACGCAGTATTTT	CSVEDEALAGGWDTQYF
TRBV5-6	few	.	TRBJ2-7	TGTGCCAGCAGCTGGAGGAGGGGCCGCGCTCCGGGGATGGACGAGCAGTACTTC	CASSWRRGRAPGMDEQYF
TRBV5-6	few	.	TRBJ2-7	TGTGCCAGCAGCTTGTGGGGGGTCAGTAGCTCCTACGAGCAGTACTTC	CASSLWGVSSSYEQYF
TRBV25-1	.	.	TRBJ1-4	TGTGCCAGCAGTGAGGGGCCTAATGAAAAACTGTTTTTT	CASSEGPNEKLFF
TRBV7-9	.	TRBD2	TRBJ2-3	TGTGCCAGCAGCCGGGGGGGGGTGACTAGCACAGATACGCAGTATTTT	CASSRGGVTSTDTQYF
TRBV5-1	few	.	TRBJ2-7	TGCGCCAGCAGCTTGGAGTCAGGGGCAGAGCAGTACTTC	CASSLESGAEQYF
TRBV28	.	.	TRBJ1-1	TGTGCCAGCAGTTTTAATGACAGGAACACTGAAGCTTTCTTT	CASSFNDRNTEAFF
TRBV30	once	.	TRBJ2-5	TGTGCCTGGAGTGTAACTATCCAAGAGACCCAGTACTTC	CAWSVTIQETQYF
TRBV5-1	.	.	TRBJ2-7	TGCGCCAGCAGAAAAACGAGGACTGAGCGCTACGAGCAGTACTTC	CASRKTRTERYEQYF
TRBV6-6	.	.	TRBJ2-7	TGTGCCAGTCGAGGGGGGGCCTACGAGCAGTACTTC	CASRGGAYEQYF
TRBV2	.	TRBD1	TRBJ1-2	TGTGCCAGCAGTGGGGACAGCCTGAACTATGGCTACACCTTC	CASSGDSLNYGYTF
TRBV15	.	TRBD1	TRBJ2-3	TGTGCCACCACCCCCACAGATACAGGGGTCGAGGGTACGCAGTATTTT	CATTPTDTGVEGTQYF
TRBV6-1	few	.	TRBJ1-1	TGTGCCAGCAGTGAAGCCCGAATAGGGGACACTGAAGCTTTCTTT	CASSEARIGDTEAFF
TRBV28	.	.	TRBJ2-7	TGTGCCAGCAGTTCTCTGGACACGGCCTACGAGCAGTACTTC	CASSSLDTAYEQYF
TRBV7-9	.	.	TRBJ2-5	TGTTCCAGCAGCTTAGACACCCAAGAGACCCAGTACTTC	CSSSLDTQETQYF
TRBV27	.	.	TRBJ1-6	TGTGCCAGCAGTTCCGACAGCCTTTATAATTCACCCCTCCACTTT	CASSSDSLYNSPLHF
TRBV10-3	few	TRBD1	TRBJ1-1	TGTGCCATCAGACCCGGACAGGGTCGTACTGAAGCTTTCTTT	CAIRPGQGRTEAFF
TRBV28	.	TRBD1	TRBJ2-2	TGTGCCAGCAGTTCACAGGGGGCTGGGACCGGGGAGCTGTTTTTT	CASSSQGAGTGELFF
TRBV27	.	.	TRBJ2-1	TGTGCCAGCAGTTATGACCTCGGCGGCGGGTCCTACAATGAGCAGTTCTTC	CASSYDLGGGSYNEQFF
TRBV9	.	.	TRBJ2-3	TGTGCCAGCAGCGTATTAGCAGATAAGACAGATACGCAGTATTTT	CASSVLADKTDTQYF
TRBV6-1	.	.	TRBJ1-1	TGTGCCAGCAGAAAGCAGGGGAACACTGAAGCTTTCTTT	CASRKQGNTEAFF
TRBV29-1	few	TRBD1	TRBJ2-7	TGCAGCGTCGAAGACAGGGGTGACGAGCAGTACTTC	CSVEDRGDEQYF
TRBV11-2	.	TRBD1	TRBJ1-6	TGTGCCAGCAGCTTAGAGACAGGGCCAAATTCACCCCTCCACTTT	CASSLETGPNSPLHF
TRBV5-1	.	TRBD2	TRBJ2-5	TGCGCCAGCAGCGAGGGACTAGCGGGAGTAGAGACCCAGTACTTC	CASSEGLAGVETQYF
TRBV9	once	.	TRBJ2-1	TGTGCCAGCAGCGAGTATGCACTACAAGACAATGAGCAGTTCTTC	CASSEYALQDNEQFF
TRBV2	once	TRBD2	TRBJ2-3	TGTGCCAGCAGTGTGAAGCGGGAGGGCCTTGATACGCAGTATTTT	CASSVKREGLDTQYF
TRBV5-1	.	TRBD1	TRBJ1-6	TGCGCCAGCAGCTTAAGGCCCGGGACAGGGGATTCACCCCTCCACTTT	CASSLRPGTGDSPLHF
TRBV5-1	.	.	TRBJ2-7	TGCGCCAGCAGCTTGGTCGTAAACTACGAGCAGTACTTC	CASSLVVNYEQYF
TRBV11-1	.	TRBD2	TRBJ2-1	TGTGCCAGCAGCACCTCGGGACTAGCGGGAGAAGGGCAGTTCTTC	CASSTSGLAGEGQFF
TRBV11-2	few	.	TRBJ1-4	TGTGCCAGCAGCTTCCAGGACGGGGATGAAAAACTGTTTTTT	CASSFQDGDEKLFF
TRBV29-1	few	TRBD2	TRBJ2-1	TGCAGCGTTGTGGGACTAGCGTTAGTGAGCTCCTACAATGAGCAGTTCTTC	CSVVGLALVSSYNEQFF
TRBV18	.	TRBD1	TRBJ1-1	TGTGCCAGCTCACCATATTCTATAACAGGGGGATTGAACACTGAAGCTTTCTTT	CASSPYSITGGLNTEAFF